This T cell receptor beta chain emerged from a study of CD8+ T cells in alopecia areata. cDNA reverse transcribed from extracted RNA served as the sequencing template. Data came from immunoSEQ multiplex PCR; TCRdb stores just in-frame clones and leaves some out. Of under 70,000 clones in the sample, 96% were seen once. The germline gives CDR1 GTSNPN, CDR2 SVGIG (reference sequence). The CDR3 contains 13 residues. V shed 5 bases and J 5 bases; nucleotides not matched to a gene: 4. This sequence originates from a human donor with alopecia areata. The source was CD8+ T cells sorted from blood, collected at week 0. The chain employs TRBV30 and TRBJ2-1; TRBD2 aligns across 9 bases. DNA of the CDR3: TGTGCCTGGGCTAGCGGGGCAAACAATGAGCAGTTCTTC. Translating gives CAWASGANNEQFF.